The rows below give T cell receptor beta chains drawn from one sample of a study of shared clonotypes between healthy human individuals. TCRdb keeps only in-frame clones here, not all; method: immunoSEQ multiplex PCR. Here the sample spans 1.4 million to 1.5 million clones, roughly 97% being singletons. The sequencing input was naive CD4+ T cells sorted from blood. The receptors originated from a man in his thirties or forties in good health. The CDR3 runs from the conserved cysteine through the conserved F or W. The order of the fields is J gene, D gene, V gene, CDR3 DNA, CDR3 protein. A D gene is named only where the DNA matches it firmly.

TRBJ2-7 | . | TRBV20-1 | TGCAGTGCAGGGACCCACGAGCAGTACTTC | CSAGTHEQYF
TRBJ1-4 | . | TRBV5-6 | TGTGCCAGCAGCCTCGCGGGGGGCGGAAAACTGTTTTTT | CASSLAGGGKLFF
TRBJ2-7 | TRBD2 | TRBV29-1 | TGCCCCTATCCGGACAGCGCCGGGACTAGCCTGGGCGAGCAGTACTTC | CPYPDSAGTSLGEQYF
TRBJ2-7 | TRBD1 | TRBV18 | TGTGCCAGCTCACCCCGGGACAGCGCCGAGCAGTACTTC | CASSPRDSAEQYF
TRBJ2-7 | TRBD1 | TRBV5-4 | TGTGCCAGCAGCTTAGGACAGGGGGCGGTCGAGCAGTACTTC | CASSLGQGAVEQYF
TRBJ1-1 | . | TRBV5-1 | TGCGCCAGCAGCCTCTCGTTGGACAGAGAAGCTTTCTTT | CASSLSLDREAFF
TRBJ2-3 | . | TRBV29-1 | TGCAGCGTTGAAGGGGCAGATACGCAGTATTTT | CSVEGADTQYF
TRBJ2-1 | . | TRBV28 | TGTGCCAACCAGGGGGGACCCTACAATGAGCAGTTCTTC | CANQGGPYNEQFF
TRBJ2-5 | TRBD1 | TRBV5-1 | TGCGCCAGCAGCTTGATTCCCGGGACAGAAGAGACCCAGTACTTC | CASSLIPGTEETQYF
TRBJ2-3 | . | TRBV13 | TGTGCCAGCAGCCGAGAACGGGTTACGCAGTATTTT | CASSRERVTQYF
TRBJ1-2 | . | TRBV28 | TGTGCCAGCAGTTCCGGGATACTTAACTATGGCTACACCTTC | CASSSGILNYGYTF
TRBJ2-1 | . | TRBV5-1 | TGCGCCAGCAGCCTGCAGACAGGCCCTACCTACAATGAGCAGTTCTTC | CASSLQTGPTYNEQFF
TRBJ1-5 | . | TRBV2 | TGTGCCAGCAGGGGTACAACTAGCAATCAGCCCCAGCATTTT | CASRGTTSNQPQHF
TRBJ2-1 | TRBD2 | TRBV4-3 | TGCGCCAGCAGCCCCAAGATCGTAGCGGGAGGGACCAACAATGAGCAGTTCTTC | CASSPKIVAGGTNNEQFF
TRBJ1-1 | . | TRBV11-2 | TGTGCCAGCAGCTTAAGAAAGGTCCCTAATTTAGTCTTCGAAGCTTTCTTT | CASSLRKVPNLVFEAFF
TRBJ2-2 | . | TRBV7-2 | TGTGCCAGCAGCTTATTTCATCCAAACACCGGGGAGCTGTTTTTT | CASSLFHPNTGELFF
TRBJ2-4 | . | TRBV18 | TGTGCCAGCTCACCACCCCAGGGTTTGGCCAAAAACATTCAGTACTTC | CASSPPQGLAKNIQYF